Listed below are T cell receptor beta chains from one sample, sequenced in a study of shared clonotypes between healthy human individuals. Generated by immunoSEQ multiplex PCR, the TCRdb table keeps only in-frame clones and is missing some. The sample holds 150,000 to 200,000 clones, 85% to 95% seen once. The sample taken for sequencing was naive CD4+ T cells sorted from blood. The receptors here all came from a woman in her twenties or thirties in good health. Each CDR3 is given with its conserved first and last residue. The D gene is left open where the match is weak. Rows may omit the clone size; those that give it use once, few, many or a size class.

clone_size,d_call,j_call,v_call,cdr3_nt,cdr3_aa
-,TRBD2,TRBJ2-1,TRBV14,TGTGCCAGCAGCCAAGGGGTAGCGGGATTCTATGAGCAGTTCTTC,CASSQGVAGFYEQFF
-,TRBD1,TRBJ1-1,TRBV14,TGTGCCAGCAGCCAACCGGGACAGGGAAGGGCTGAAGCTTTCTTT,CASSQPGQGRAEAFF
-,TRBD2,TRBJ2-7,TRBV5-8,TGTGCCAGCAGGCCTAGCGGTCCCACCTACGAGCAGTACTTC,CASRPSGPTYEQYF
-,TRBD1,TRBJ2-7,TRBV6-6,TGTGCCAGCAGTGCTCAGACAGGGTTAGGCGAGCAGTACTTC,CASSAQTGLGEQYF
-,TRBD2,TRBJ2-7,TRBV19,TGTGCCAGTAGTGCGACCACGACTAGCGGGAGGCCCTACGAGCAGTACTTC,CASSATTTSGRPYEQYF
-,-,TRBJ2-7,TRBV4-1,TGCGCCAGCACAATGGGGGCGGAAAACGAGCAGTACTTC,CASTMGAENEQYF
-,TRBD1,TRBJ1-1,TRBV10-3,TGTGCCATCAGGCCGGGACAGGGGGCGGCTGAAGCTTTCTTT,CAIRPGQGAAEAFF
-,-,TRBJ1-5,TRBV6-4,TGTGCCAGCAGAGGCAGGGGCAGGGGAGGGAATCAGCCCCAGCATTTT,CASRGRGRGGNQPQHF
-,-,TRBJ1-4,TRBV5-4,TGTGCCAGCAGCTTAGCAGGCGCCGAAAAACTGTTTTTT,CASSLAGAEKLFF
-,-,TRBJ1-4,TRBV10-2,TGCGCCAGCAGTGACCTCGGATCAAACGGCAATGAAAAACTGTTTTTT,CASSDLGSNGNEKLFF
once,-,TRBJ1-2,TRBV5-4,TGTGCCAGCAGCTTGGAGGCGATACTGACTAACTATGGCTACACCTTC,CASSLEAILTNYGYTF
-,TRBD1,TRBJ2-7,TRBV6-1,TGTGCCAGCAGTCCGCAGACAGGGGGCTACGAGCAGTACTTC,CASSPQTGGYEQYF
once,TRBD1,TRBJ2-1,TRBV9,TGTGCCAGCAATACAGGGGGCAATGAGCAGTTCTTC,CASNTGGNEQFF
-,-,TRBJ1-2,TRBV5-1,TGCGCCAGCAGCAGAGTAGACAGGATGAACTATGGCTACACCTTC,CASSRVDRMNYGYTF
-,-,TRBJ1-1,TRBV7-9,TGTGCCAGCAGCTTAGAACGGGGGACTGAAGCTTTCTTT,CASSLERGTEAFF
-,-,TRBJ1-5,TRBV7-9,TGTGCCAGCAGCTTAGCCACCCCAGGGACCGCCGCGGGGAGTCAGCCCCAGCATTTT,CASSLATPGTAAGSQPQHF
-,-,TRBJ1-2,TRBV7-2,TGTGCCAGCAGCTTAGGGTGGGGAATTTACTATGGCTACACCTTC,CASSLGWGIYYGYTF
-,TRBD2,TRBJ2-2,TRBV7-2,TGTGCCAGCAGCTTGTTTGAAGCGGGAGGGAACACCGGGGAGCTGTTTTTT,CASSLFEAGGNTGELFF
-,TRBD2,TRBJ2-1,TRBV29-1,TGCAGCGTTGACGGGGGGACCGCCTACAATGAGCAGTTCTTC,CSVDGGTAYNEQFF
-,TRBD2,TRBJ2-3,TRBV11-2,TGTGCCAGCAGCTCGACGAATAGCGGGAGGTTGAGAGATACGCAGTATTTT,CASSSTNSGRLRDTQYF
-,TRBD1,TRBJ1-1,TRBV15,TGTGCCACCAGCAGAGATCGGACAGGGAGGCACACTGAAGCTTTCTTT,CATSRDRTGRHTEAFF
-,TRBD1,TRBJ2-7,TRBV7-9,TGTGCCAGCAGCTTAATCGTCCCCGGGACAGGGACCTACGAGCAGTACTTC,CASSLIVPGTGTYEQYF
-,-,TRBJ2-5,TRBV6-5,TGTGCCAGCAGTTATGGAGGGGTAGAGACCCAGTACTTC,CASSYGGVETQYF
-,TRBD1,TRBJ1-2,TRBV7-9,TGTGCCAGCAACTTACCCCGGGACAGGGGATTTGGCTACACCTTC,CASNLPRDRGFGYTF
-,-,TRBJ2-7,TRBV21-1,TGTGCCAGCAGCTTCTCGTGGGGACTAGCGGGGACCCCCTACGAGCAGTACTTC,CASSFSWGLAGTPYEQYF
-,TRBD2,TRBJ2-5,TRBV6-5,TGTGCCAGCAGAACTGGACTAGCGGGAGGAGAGCAGTACTTC,CASRTGLAGGEQYF
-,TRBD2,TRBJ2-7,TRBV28,TGTGCCAGCAGTTTAGGGTTAGCGGGAGGAGGCTACGAGCAGTACTTC,CASSLGLAGGGYEQYF
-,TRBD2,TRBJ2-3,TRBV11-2,TGTGCCAGCGGACCACTAGCGGGGGCCGCCGGGACGCAGTATTTT,CASGPLAGAAGTQYF
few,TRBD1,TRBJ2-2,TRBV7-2,TGTGCCAGCAGCCCCGGACAGGCCGGGGAGCTGTTTTTT,CASSPGQAGELFF
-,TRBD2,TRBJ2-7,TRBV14,TGTGCCAGCAGCCAAGCGGGACTAGCGGGAGTTTTTCCCGAGCAGTACTTC,CASSQAGLAGVFPEQYF
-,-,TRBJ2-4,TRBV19,TGTGCCAGTAGTAAGCGGACAGGCGAATGGGGGGGACACATTCAGTACTTC,CASSKRTGEWGGHIQYF
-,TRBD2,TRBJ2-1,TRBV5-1,TGCGCCAGCAGCTTGGTGCCGGGAGGGGTCTACAATGAGCAGTTCTTC,CASSLVPGGVYNEQFF
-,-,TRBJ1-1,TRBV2,TGTGCCACCCGGGAAGCTTTCTTT,CATREAFF
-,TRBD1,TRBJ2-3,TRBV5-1,TGCGCCAGCAGCTTGGCCGGGACAGGGAACACAGATACGCAGTATTTT,CASSLAGTGNTDTQYF
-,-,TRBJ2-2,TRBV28,TGTGCCAGCAACCAAGGAGGCCTTCCGAACACCGGGGAGCTGTTTTTT,CASNQGGLPNTGELFF
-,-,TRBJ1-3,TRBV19,TGTGCCAGTAGTACCGGACCGGGCTCCGAAGGAAACACCATATATTTT,CASSTGPGSEGNTIYF
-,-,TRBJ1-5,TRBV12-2,TGTGCAAGTCGCCTCCCAGGGGCCAAACCGTATAGCAATCAGCCCCAGCATTTT,CASRLPGAKPYSNQPQHF
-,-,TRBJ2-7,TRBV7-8,TGTGCCAGCAGCTTAGTGGGTTTACCGTCCGAGCAGTACTTC,CASSLVGLPSEQYF
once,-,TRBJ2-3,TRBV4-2,TGTGCCAGCAGCCAACTGGGTGGCACAGATACGCAGTATTTT,CASSQLGGTDTQYF
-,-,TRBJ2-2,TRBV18,TGTGCCAGCTCACCATCAGGGGTTGCGAACACCGGGGAGCTGTTTTTT,CASSPSGVANTGELFF
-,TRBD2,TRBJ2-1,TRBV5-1,TGCGCCAGCAGCTTCACTAGCGGGAGGGCCAATGAGCAGTTCTTC,CASSFTSGRANEQFF
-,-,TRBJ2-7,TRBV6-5,TGTGCCAGCAGTTACTCAAAGGGGATTGTCCACGAGCAGTACTTC,CASSYSKGIVHEQYF
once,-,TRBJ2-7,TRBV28,TGTGCCAGCAGTTTAAGCGGACAGCCCCGATCCTACGAGCAGTACTTC,CASSLSGQPRSYEQYF
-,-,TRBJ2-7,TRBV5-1,TGCGCCAGCAGGTCGGGGACGGCCGACCACTACGAGCAGTACTTC,CASRSGTADHYEQYF
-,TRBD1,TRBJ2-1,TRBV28,TGTGCCAGCCACAAGGGACAGTACAATGAGCAGTTCTTC,CASHKGQYNEQFF
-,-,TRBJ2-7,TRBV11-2,TGTGCCAGCAGCACGCGCCCCTACGAGCAGTACTTC,CASSTRPYEQYF